The 3 T cell receptor beta chains below all came from one sample that was sequenced in a study of CD4 T cells in relation to SARS-CoV-2 and coronaviruses. No antigen has been assigned to these receptors. This table comes from immunoSEQ multiplex PCR, and its TCRdb copy is limited to in-frame clones, with some not included. This table has 9,500 to 15,000 clones, 69% appearing once. Unexposed donor CD4+ T cells date from 2011-2018, before the COVID-19 pandemic. Isolation of CD4+ T cells took place after about eleven days in culture. What was sequenced was CD4+ T cells from PBMCs, cultured in vitro. These receptors all stem from a human donor in good health.

The chain employs TRBV5-4 and TRBJ2-1; D perhaps matches TRBD2 (6 bases). V lost 4 bases, J lost 0 bases, and 14 bases lay in between. Germline V gene lookup returns CDR1 SGHNT and CDR2 YYREEE (reference sequence). CDR3 size: 16 residues. DNA of the CDR3: TGTGCCAGCAGCGCCAGGGACTTTAGCTCCTACAATGAGCAGTTCTTC. Encoded protein: CASSARDFSSYNEQFF.

The J gene is TRBJ2-2, the V gene TRBV5-1; D is ambiguous. Germline CDR1 is SGHRS and CDR2 is YFSETQ. V dropped 4 bases and J dropped 3 bases, with 13 bases sitting between them. The length of the CDR3 is 15 residues. The CDR3 is CASSAHNRDTGELFF. CDR3 DNA sequence: TGCGCCAGCAGCGCGCACAACAGAGACACCGGGGAGCTGTTTTTT.

This chain links TRBV27 with TRBJ2-7, with 10 nucleotides matching TRBD1. Trimming took 5 bases from V and 4 from J; bases not matched to a gene: 14. This CDR3 spans 17 amino acids. Germline CDR1 MNHEY, CDR2 SMNVEV (reference sequence). The CDR3 DNA reads TGTGCCAGCAGTCCTATATTGGGGGGACAGGGGCGGTACGAGCAGTACTTC. Translated, it gives CASSPILGGQGRYEQYF.